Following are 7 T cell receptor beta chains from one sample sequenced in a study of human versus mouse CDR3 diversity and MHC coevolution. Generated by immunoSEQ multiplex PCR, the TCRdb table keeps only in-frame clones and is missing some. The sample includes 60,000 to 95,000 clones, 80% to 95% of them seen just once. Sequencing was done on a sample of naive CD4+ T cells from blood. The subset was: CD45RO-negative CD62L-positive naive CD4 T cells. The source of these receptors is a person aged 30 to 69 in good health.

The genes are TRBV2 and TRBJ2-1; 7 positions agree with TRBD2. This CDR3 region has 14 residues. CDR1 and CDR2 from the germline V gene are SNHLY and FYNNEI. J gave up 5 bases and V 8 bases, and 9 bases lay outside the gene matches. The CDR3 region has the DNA TGTGCCAGCGTACGTAGCGGGCCGAACAATGAGCAGTTCTTC. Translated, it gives CASVRSGPNNEQFF.

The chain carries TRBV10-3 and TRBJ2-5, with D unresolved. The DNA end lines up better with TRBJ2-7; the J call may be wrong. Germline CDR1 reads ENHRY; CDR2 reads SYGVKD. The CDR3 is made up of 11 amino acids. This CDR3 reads CAIKNENEQYF. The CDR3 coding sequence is TGTGCCATCAAAAACGAGAACGAGCAGTACTTC.

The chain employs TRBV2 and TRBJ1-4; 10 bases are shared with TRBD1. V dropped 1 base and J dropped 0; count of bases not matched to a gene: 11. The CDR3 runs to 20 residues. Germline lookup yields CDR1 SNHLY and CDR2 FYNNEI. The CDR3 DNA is TGTGCCAGCAGTGAAGAGGAAGGGGACAGGGGAGGGGCAACTAATGAAAAACTGTTTTTT. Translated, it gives CASSEEEGDRGGATNEKLFF.

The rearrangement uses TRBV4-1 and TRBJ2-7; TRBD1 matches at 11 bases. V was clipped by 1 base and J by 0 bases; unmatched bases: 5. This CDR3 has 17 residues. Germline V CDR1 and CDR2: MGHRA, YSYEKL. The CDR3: CASSQAGTGGFSYEQYF. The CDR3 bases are TGCGCCAGCAGCCAAGCCGGGACAGGGGGTTTCTCCTACGAGCAGTACTTC.

Written as DNA, the CDR3 is TGTGCCAGCGCCCGGGGTAATTCCTACAATGAGCAGTTCTTC. Residues: CASARGNSYNEQFF. This rearrangement joins TRBV5-4 to TRBJ2-1; D may be TRBD2 (5 bases). This CDR3 comprises 14 residues. V was cut by 7 bases and J by 1 base, with 12 bases left in between. Per germline, CDR1 SGHNT and CDR2 YYREEE (reference sequence).

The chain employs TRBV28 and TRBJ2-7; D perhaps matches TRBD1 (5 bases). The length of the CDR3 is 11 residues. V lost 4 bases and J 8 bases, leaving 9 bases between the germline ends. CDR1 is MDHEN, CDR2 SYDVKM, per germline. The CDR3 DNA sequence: TGTGCCAGCAGTTCCAGGGAAAAGCAGTACTTC. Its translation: CASSSREKQYF.

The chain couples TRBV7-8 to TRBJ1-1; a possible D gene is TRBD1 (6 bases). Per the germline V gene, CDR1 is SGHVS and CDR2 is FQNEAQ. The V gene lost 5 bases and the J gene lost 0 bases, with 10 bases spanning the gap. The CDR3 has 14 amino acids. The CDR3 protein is CASSGGQLNTEAFF. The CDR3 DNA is TGTGCCAGCAGCGGCGGACAGTTGAACACTGAAGCTTTCTTT.